This record looks at one T cell receptor beta chain sequence and its context. This CDR3 has 13 residues. The V and J ends lost 2 bases and 2 bases, in that order; junction bases with no gene match: 0. CDR1 MNHEY and CDR2 SVGEGT come from the germline V gene. The sample comes from a study of blood T cell repertoires in COVID-19. Study-level background: Two negative PCRs, clearance, or symptom resolution characterized the recovered Cohort 3 donors. PBMCs, B-cell-depleted T cells, or T cells provided the cDNA or gDNA that made up the material.

Sequenced by immunoSEQ multiplex PCR; TCRdb stores in-frame clones only, minus some. The sample shows some 300,000 clones, 85% to 90% of them seen only once. The sample taken for sequencing was PBMCs or T cells enriched from blood (not recorded which). This sequence joins TRBV6-2 or TRBV6-3 and TRBJ2-7; 7 bases align to TRBD2. This sequence was found in an older woman in a cohort exposed to, infected with or recovered from COVID-19 (not recorded which). The CDR3 loop is CASSYAGAYEQYF. CDR3 DNA: TGTGCCAGCAGTTACGCGGGAGCCTACGAGCAGTACTTC.